This is a list of T cell receptor beta chains from one sample in a study of T cells in Graves' hyperthyroidism and ophthalmopathy. TCRdb passed the multiplex PCR reads through MiXCR, listing each CDR3 protein once. The sample has 650,000 to 750,000 distinct CDR3 sequences; around 13% are singletons. Sequences were obtained from blood. These receptor sequences come from a woman younger than 35 with Graves' hyperthyroidism. Both conserved end residues are trimmed from each CDR3. For some rows the clone size is stated as once, few or many, or as a class when expanded; others skip it.

clone_size v_call cdr3_aa
many TRBV11-2 ASSHGAGGYT
many TRBV20-1 SATPTVNYGYT
few TRBV5-1 ASSLQPGQGYEKLF
many TRBV3-1 ASSQEKWPGNTIY
few TRBV14 ASSQVRGRAAYEQY
many TRBV7-9 ASSLKGSTEAF
many TRBV7-8 ASSDSTGTINQPQH
many TRBV3-1 ASSQGRGNKPQH
NA TRBV27 ASSLTFSSEQY
many TRBV7-9 ASSSFRDRMNNEQF
few TRBV28 ASSRLGVGQTNEQF
NA TRBV29-1 SVAELVAF
NA TRBV29-1 SVDRGPTTYNEQF
once TRBV20-1 SARDLRGQGYEQY
NA TRBV11-2 ASSPAGGPTDTQY
few TRBV25-1 ASWAYPRRVDSGNTIY
many TRBV18 ASSPKDQSTDTQY
NA TRBV6-4 ASIWEAGGAASDTQY
NA TRBV7-9 ASSLAWTDTQY
many TRBV30 AWNPLGGYT
NA TRBV4-3 ASSQARARSYNEQF
many TRBV6-2/TRBV6-3 ASSTRTSRRADTQY
NA TRBV19 ATEPPGLAGRRAQY
many TRBV20-1 SARPSGRSDTQY
NA TRBV6-6 ASSYDRAAYEQY
many TRBV11-2 ASSLVMASGASFLYNEQF
many TRBV2 ASSEAGLAGGELF
NA TRBV27 ASSFEGSYNSPLH
few TRBV6-1 ASKERTGRKMNTEAF
few TRBV24-1 ATRHMEGLTDTQY
NA TRBV7-2 ASSLVRSPLH
NA TRBV7-3 ASSLWGNGLGEAF
many TRBV2 ASGKGVPNYGYT
many TRBV29-1 SVEGGEGQGGYEQY
NA TRBV20-1 SARDRDRGFNGYT
many TRBV12-3/TRBV12-4 ASSLGRSTDTQY
many TRBV7-9 ASSQGQGQPQH
NA TRBV5-4 ASSATGNEKLF
NA TRBV20-1 SARIRGTGFNQPQH
many TRBV9 ASSVAHLTDTQY
few TRBV28 ASEGSWTEQF
many TRBV12-3/TRBV12-4 ASSFRTVSYEQY
many TRBV29-1 SVEDSKKINTEAF
few TRBV6-1 ASRKILDKNIQY
few TRBV18 ASSPDLSGEQY
many TRBV11-2 ASSPIRRGGDEQY
NA TRBV29-1 SVVLGASTYEQY
few TRBV9 ASSPGLAGGQQY
NA TRBV5-1 ASSLDGNRGRVSPLH
NA TRBV4-3 ASSPQPEVGAEAF
few TRBV6-4 ASRTGTGNTEAF
many TRBV7-9 ASSFPLTSTYEQY
many TRBV12-3/TRBV12-4 ASSPPSVTDTQY
NA TRBV19 ASSIGQGYGEQF
few TRBV7-8 ASSPQYRSNQPQH
many TRBV3-1 ASSQGRWGGRTTDTQY
NA TRBV30 ACDHRDTGELF
many TRBV2 ASSEPAGGGTDTQY
many TRBV6-1 ASGDRGRGDQPQH